This T cell receptor beta chain was documented in a study of tumor and adjacent non-tumor tissue in lung cancer. Findings and caveats of the study: Tumor repertoires had a smaller top 100 clone share than normal lung. Tumor tissue had significantly higher TCR diversity than normal lung.

The library came from three nested PCR rounds adapted from ARM-PCR protocols. MiXCR, applied by TCRdb to the multiplex PCR reads, yields one record per CDR3 protein. The repertoire holds around 99,000 distinct CDR3 sequences, with about 61% as singletons. This clonotype appeared a few times. What it binds is not known. A much larger clone differs by one base, so this may be a read error. The CDR3 runs 12 residues. The germline V gene encodes CDR1 DFQATT and CDR2 SNEGSKA (reference sequence). The template was RNA from unsorted bulk tissue. This non-tumor lung sample came from over 3 cm beyond the tumor edge. Newly diagnosed lung cancer patients had thoracic surgery in China, August–November 2014, without prior chemotherapy.

The rearrangement links TRBV20-1 to TRBJ1-2; D not resolved. The sequence was collected from a man in his sixties with non-small cell lung cancer. Sequenced material: distant non-tumor lung tissue. The CDR3 loop reads CSAGPSGSGYIF. The CDR3 region has the DNA TGCAGTGCTGGCCCTTCGGGATCGGGCTACATCTTC.